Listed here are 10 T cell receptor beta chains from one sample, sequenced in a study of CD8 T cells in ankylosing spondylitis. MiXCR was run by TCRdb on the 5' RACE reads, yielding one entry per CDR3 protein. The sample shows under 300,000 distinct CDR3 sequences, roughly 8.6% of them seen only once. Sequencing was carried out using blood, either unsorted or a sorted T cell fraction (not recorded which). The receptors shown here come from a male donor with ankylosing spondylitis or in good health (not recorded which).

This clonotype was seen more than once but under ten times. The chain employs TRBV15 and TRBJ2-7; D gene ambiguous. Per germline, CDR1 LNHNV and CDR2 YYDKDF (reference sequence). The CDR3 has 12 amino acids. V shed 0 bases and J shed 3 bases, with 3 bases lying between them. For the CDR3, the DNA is TGTGCCACCAGCAGAGATTTCTACGAGCAGTACTTC. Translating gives CATSRDFYEQYF. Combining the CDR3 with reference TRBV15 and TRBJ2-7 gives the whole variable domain DAMVIQNPRYQVTQFGKPVTLSCSQTLNHNVMYWYQQKSSQAPKLLFHYYDKDFNNEADTPDNFQSRRPNTSFCFLDIRSPGLGDTAMYLCATSRDFYEQYFGPGTRLTVT.

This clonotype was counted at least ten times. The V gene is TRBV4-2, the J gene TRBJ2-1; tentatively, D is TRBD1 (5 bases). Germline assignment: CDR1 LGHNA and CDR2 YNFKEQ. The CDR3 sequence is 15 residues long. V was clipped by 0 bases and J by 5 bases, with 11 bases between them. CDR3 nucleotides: TGTGCCAGCAGCCAAGAAGGGGCTAGTCACAATGAGCAGTTCTTC. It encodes CASSQEGASHNEQFF.

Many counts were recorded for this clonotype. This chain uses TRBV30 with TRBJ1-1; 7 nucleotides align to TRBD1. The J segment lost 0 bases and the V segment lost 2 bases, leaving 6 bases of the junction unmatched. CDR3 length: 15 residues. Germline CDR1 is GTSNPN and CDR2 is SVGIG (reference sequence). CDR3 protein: CAWSPQGQLNTEAFF. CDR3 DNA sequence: TGTGCCTGGAGTCCCCAGGGACAGTTGAACACTGAAGCTTTCTTT.

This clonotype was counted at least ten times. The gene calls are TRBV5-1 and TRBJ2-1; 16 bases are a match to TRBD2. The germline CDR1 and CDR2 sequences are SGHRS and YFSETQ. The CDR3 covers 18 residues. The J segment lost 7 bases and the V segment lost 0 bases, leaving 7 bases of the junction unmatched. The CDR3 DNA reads TGCGCCAGCAGCTTGGTATGGGGGGGACTAGCGGGAGGGAATGAGCAGTTCTTC. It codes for CASSLVWGGLAGGNEQFF.

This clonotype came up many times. For the CDR3, the DNA is TGTGCCAGCAGCTTAGCATTGACTCGCCCAGGAGTCGATGAGCAGTTCTTC. Translating it yields CASSLALTRPGVDEQFF. The chain carries TRBV7-8 and TRBJ2-1; D is uncertain. The CDR3 is made up of 17 amino acids. Trimming cost V 0 bases and J 8 bases, with 20 bases left between them. Per germline, CDR1 SGHVS and CDR2 FQNEAQ.

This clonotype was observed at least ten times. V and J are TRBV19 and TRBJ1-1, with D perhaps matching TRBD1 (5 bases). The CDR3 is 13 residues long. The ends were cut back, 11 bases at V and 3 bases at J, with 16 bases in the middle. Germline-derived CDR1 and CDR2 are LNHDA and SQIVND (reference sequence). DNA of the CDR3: TGTGCCGGAAAAGCCCGGGGGGACACTGAAGCTTTCTTT. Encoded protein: CAGKARGDTEAFF. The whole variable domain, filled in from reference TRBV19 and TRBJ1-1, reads DGGITQSPKYLFRKEGQNVTLSCEQNLNHDAMYWYRQDPGQGLRLIYYSQIVNDFQKGDIAEGYSVSREKKESFPLTVTSAQKNPTAFYLCAGKARGDTEAFFGQGTRLTVV.

The DNA of the CDR3 is TGTGCCACCAGTGATTCGGGACTAGCGGGGGTAACAACTGAGCAGTTCTTC. The encoded protein is CATSDSGLAGVTTEQFF. This chain links TRBV24-1 with TRBJ2-1; 14 bases are shared with TRBD2. This CDR3 spans 17 amino acids. Germline V lookup: CDR1 KGHDR, CDR2 SFDVKD. V trimming: 2 bases; J trimming: 9 bases; junction bases outside the gene matches: 8.

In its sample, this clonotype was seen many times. This chain's CDR3 is CASTLGRPDTGELFF. The CDR3 region has the DNA TGTGCCAGCACCCTCGGGCGTCCGGACACCGGGGAGCTGTTTTTT. The rearrangement joins TRBV5-6 to TRBJ2-2; no clear D. The CDR3 sequence is 15 residues long. The germline V gene has CDR1 SGHDT and CDR2 YYEEEE. Deletions cut 6 bases from V and 3 bases from J, with 15 bases between.

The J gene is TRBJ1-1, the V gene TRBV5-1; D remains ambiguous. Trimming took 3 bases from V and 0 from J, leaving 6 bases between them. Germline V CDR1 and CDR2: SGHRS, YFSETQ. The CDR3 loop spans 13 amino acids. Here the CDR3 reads CASSYTVNTEAFF. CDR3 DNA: TGCGCCAGCAGCTACACAGTGAACACTGAAGCTTTCTTT.

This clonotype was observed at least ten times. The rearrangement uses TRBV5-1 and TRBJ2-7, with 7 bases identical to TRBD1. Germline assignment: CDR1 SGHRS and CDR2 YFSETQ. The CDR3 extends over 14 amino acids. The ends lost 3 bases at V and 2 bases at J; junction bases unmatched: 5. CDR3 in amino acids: CASSYGTEPYEQYF. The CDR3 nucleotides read TGCGCCAGCAGCTATGGGACAGAGCCCTACGAGCAGTACTTC. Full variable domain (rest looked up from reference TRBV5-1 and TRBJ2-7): KAGVTQTPRYLIKTRGQQVTLSCSPISGHRSVSWYQQTPGQGLQFLFEYFSETQRNKGNFPGRFSGRQFSNSRSEMNVSTLELGDSALYLCASSYGTEPYEQYFGPGTRLTVT.